The 20 T cell receptor beta chains below come from one sample, sequenced in a study of T cell changes during pregnancy in multiple sclerosis. Using immunoSEQ multiplex PCR, the repertoire was profiled, and TCRdb retains in-frame clones only, with some absent. Among approximately 4,000 clones, about nine tenths were seen once, and the ten largest hold 15% to 20%. Sequenced here: CD8+ T cells from peripheral blood mononuclear cells, sampled in the first trimester of pregnancy. These receptors originate from a female donor in good health, enrolled as a control in a pregnancy study.

V is TRBV9 and J is TRBJ1-5, with TRBD1 as a possible D gene (6 bases). Germline V gene data show CDR1 as SGDLS and CDR2 as YYNGEE. The CDR3 consists of 15 residues. Trimming removed 0 bases from V and 3 bases from J, with 10 bases in between. CDR3 protein: CASSVEGGDNQPQHF. CDR3 bases: TGTGCCAGCAGCGTAGAGGGGGGGGACAATCAGCCCCAGCATTTT.

The table lists this clone with a count of one. The sample carries other DNA sequences with the same CDR3. The V gene is TRBV6-1, the J gene TRBJ1-2; D gene uncertain. The germline V gene encodes CDR1 MNHNS and CDR2 SASEGT. The CDR3 is 13 amino acids. V lost 4 bases, J lost 2 bases, and 8 bases lay in between. The CDR3 loop is CASSGQINYGYTF. CDR3 in DNA: TGTGCCAGCAGTGGTCAGATCAACTATGGCTACACCTTC.

As DNA, the CDR3 is TGTGCCACCTCGCGTGGGAGTGAAAAACTGTTTTTT. Amino acid sequence: CATSRGSEKLFF. The chain uses TRBV15 and TRBJ1-4; D is unclear. Germline values: CDR1 LNHNV, CDR2 YYDKDF (reference sequence). Trimming shortened V by 8 bases and J by 7 bases, and 11 bases separated the two germline ends. The length of the CDR3 is 12 residues.

V gene TRBV11-3 combines with J gene TRBJ2-7, with TRBD1 matching 8 bases. This CDR3 has 12 residues. V lost 5 bases and J lost 12; bases outside the gene matches: 9. Germline-derived CDR1 and CDR2 are SGHNT and YENEEA. In DNA, the CDR3 is TGTGCCAGCAGCACAATCGGACAGGGTGCGTACTTC. Its protein is CASSTIGQGAYF.

The chain couples TRBV29-1 to TRBJ1-4; 9 nucleotides agree with TRBD1. The CDR3 has 15 residues. In germline, CDR1 is SQVTM, CDR2 ANQGSEA. V trimming: 4 bases; J trimming: 7 bases; junction bases outside the gene matches: 10. In DNA form, the CDR3 reads TGCAGCGTTGCGAAAAGCGGGACAGGGAGTGAAAAACTGTTTTTT. This encodes CSVAKSGTGSEKLFF.

The genes are TRBV12-5 and TRBJ2-2, with TRBD2 matching over 10 bases. J gave up 5 bases and V 2 bases, and 17 bases lay outside the gene matches. The CDR3 length is 20 residues. Per germline, CDR1 LGHNT and CDR2 FRNRAP. CDR3 loop: CASGLSPGVLAGSGTGELFF. The CDR3 DNA reads as TGTGCTAGTGGTTTGTCTCCTGGCGTACTAGCGGGATCAGGAACCGGGGAGCTGTTTTTT.

The table lists this clone with a count of one. The chain couples TRBV11-3 to TRBJ1-5; maybe TRBD1 (6 bases). The V gene's germline CDR1 is SGHNT and CDR2 YENEEA. Trimming cost V 2 bases and J 4 bases, with 12 bases left between them. This CDR3 spans 15 amino acids. The CDR3 spells CASSLSRGSNQPQHF. The DNA of the CDR3 is TGTGCCAGCAGCTTAAGCAGGGGCAGTAATCAGCCCCAGCATTTT.

On this clone: At one end the junction does not follow the germline gene, possibly because of a read error. This chain connects TRBV19 to TRBJ2-3; D uncertain. CDR1 is LNHDA, CDR2 SQIVND, per germline (reference sequence). The CDR3 contains 11 residues. The CDR3 bases are TGTGCCAGCAGTAAGAGGGATACGCAGTATTTT. Protein product: CASSKRDTQYF. The full variable domain, its missing parts supplied by reference TRBV19 and TRBJ2-3, is DGGITQSPKYLFRKEGQNVTLSCEQNLNHDAMYWYRQDPGQGLRLIYYSQIVNDFQKGDIAEGYSVSREKKESFPLTVTSAQKNPTAFYLCASSKRDTQYFGPGTRLTVL.

This clone was recorded only once. For the CDR3, the DNA is TGTGCCAGCAGTTTATCCCGGACAGGGGGCTACGAGCAGTACTTC. Translation gives CASSLSRTGGYEQYF. The chain carries TRBV27 and TRBJ2-7, with 10 bases identical to TRBD1. V was pared by 0 bases and J by 3 bases, with 2 bases of the junction left unmatched. CDR3 length: 15 amino acids. Germline values: CDR1 MNHEY, CDR2 SMNVEV (reference sequence).

The chain recombines TRBV6-1 with TRBJ2-7; TRBD2 aligns across 12 bases. The V and J ends lost 1 base and 6 bases, in that order; junction bases with no gene match: 1. The CDR3 is made up of 14 amino acids. In germline, CDR1 is MNHNS, CDR2 SASEGT. CDR3 amino acids: CASSEGLAGAEQYF. CDR3 nucleotides: TGTGCCAGCAGTGAAGGACTAGCGGGAGCCGAGCAGTACTTC.

This clone turned up a few times. V is TRBV10-3 and J is TRBJ1-1; 8 bases are shared with TRBD1. The V segment lost 2 bases and the J segment 4 bases; nucleotides outside the gene matches: 3. This CDR3 comprises 14 residues. CDR1 ENHRY and CDR2 SYGVKD come from the germline V gene. CDR3 coding DNA: TGTGCCATCAGTGAGGACAGGGGTAGCACTGAAGCTTTCTTT. Translating gives CAISEDRGSTEAFF.

This clone has just one count. The V gene is TRBV7-2, the J gene TRBJ2-1; 8 bases are a match to TRBD2. The J segment lost 6 bases and the V segment lost 2 bases, leaving 12 bases of the junction unmatched. Germline CDR1 is SGHTA and CDR2 is FQGNSA. The CDR3 is made up of 17 amino acids. CDR3 nucleotides: TGTGCCAGCAGCTTAAGTGGGGCGGGGGGCGGATTCAATGAGCAGTTCTTC. It yields the protein CASSLSGAGGGFNEQFF.

The genes are TRBV19 and TRBJ2-3; D may be TRBD2 (5 bases). The CDR3 length is 15 residues. The V and J ends lost 1 base and 0 bases respectively, with 8 bases between them. Germline CDR1 LNHDA, CDR2 SQIVND (reference sequence). CDR3 bases: TGTGCCAGTAGTATAGCCGGCGGGAGCACAGATACGCAGTATTTT. This encodes CASSIAGGSTDTQYF.

This sequence joins TRBV28 and TRBJ2-7, with D possibly being TRBD1 (5 bases). Trimming stripped 6 bases from V and 4 bases from J, with 22 bases between. Looked up from germline, CDR1 is MDHEN and CDR2 is SYDVKM. The CDR3 sequence is 16 residues long. The CDR3 sequence: CASSPRMRTSQYEQYF. Written as DNA, the CDR3 is TGTGCCAGCAGCCCCAGAATGAGGACATCGCAGTACGAGCAGTACTTC.

The chain has TRBV11-2 and TRBJ2-5; 8 nucleotides align to TRBD2. J gave up 5 bases and V 5 bases, and 7 bases lay outside the gene matches. The CDR3 is 14 residues long. Per the germline V gene, CDR1 is SGHAT and CDR2 is FQNNGV. The CDR3 DNA reads TGTGCCAGCAGCGTAGGCGGGGGGCGGGAGACCCAGTACTTC. It codes for CASSVGGGRETQYF.

The chain couples TRBV7-2 to TRBJ2-7, with a tentative D call TRBD2 (6 bases). Germline CDR1 and CDR2: SGHTA and FQGNSA. This CDR3 has 15 amino acids. Deletions cut 8 bases from V and 0 bases from J, with 17 bases between. The CDR3 DNA follows: TGTGCCAGCCAATTCAGCGGGCCGGGCTCCTACGAGCAGTACTTC. This encodes CASQFSGPGSYEQYF.

Only one count was recorded for this clone. The V gene is TRBV6-5, the J gene TRBJ2-5; 10 positions match TRBD1. CDR1 is MNHEY, CDR2 SVGAGI, per germline. The CDR3 sequence is 15 residues long. Trimming took 2 bases from V and 4 from J; bases not matched to a gene: 4. CDR3 nucleotide sequence: TGTGCCAGCAGTTACCAGACAGGGGGCGCAGAGACCCAGTACTTC. Protein: CASSYQTGGAETQYF.

CDR3 DNA sequence: TGTGCCAGCAGCGGCCGGGACAGGGGGGACCTTAATGAGCAGTTCTTC. Its protein is CASSGRDRGDLNEQFF. The V gene is TRBV9, the J gene TRBJ2-1; 11 nucleotides match TRBD1. The CDR3 is 16 amino acids. Germline CDR1 is SGDLS and CDR2 is YYNGEE. The ends lost 3 bases at V and 7 bases at J; junction bases unmatched: 9. The whole variable domain, filled in from reference TRBV9 and TRBJ2-1, reads DSGVTQTPKHLITATGQRVTLRCSPRSGDLSVYWYQQSLDQGLQFLIQYYNGEERAKGNILERFSAQQFPDLHSELNLSSLELGDSALYFCASSGRDRGDLNEQFFGPGTRLTVL.

The genes are TRBV27 and TRBJ1-2; D remains ambiguous. V dropped 5 bases and J dropped 6 bases, with 19 bases sitting between them. The CDR3 is 15 amino acids. Germline CDR1 MNHEY, CDR2 SMNVEV (reference sequence). The CDR3 reads CASSRLGPQADGYTF. CDR3 in DNA: TGTGCCAGCAGTCGTCTGGGCCCTCAAGCGGATGGCTACACCTTC.

The chain couples TRBV5-6 to TRBJ2-2, with D possibly TRBD1 on 6 matching bases. CDR3 size: 14 residues. Looked up from germline, CDR1 is SGHDT and CDR2 is YYEEEE. V lost 2 bases and J 6 bases, leaving 11 bases between the germline ends. The CDR3: CASSFRGWAGELFF. The CDR3 nucleotides read TGTGCCAGCAGCTTCAGGGGATGGGCCGGGGAGCTGTTTTTT.